What follows are 22 T cell receptor beta chains derived from one specimen sequenced in a study of blood T cell repertoires in COVID-19. Libraries were prepared by immunoSEQ multiplex PCR; TCRdb keeps only in-frame clonotypes and omits some of them. Here the sample spans about 430,000 clones, more than 70% being singletons. The material sequenced was PBMCs or T cells enriched from blood (not recorded which). The source is a woman aged 18-35 years who had been exposed to COVID-19.

This clone was counted between two and nine times. V usage is TRBV11-2 and J usage is TRBJ2-7; 13 bases match TRBD2. Germline loops: CDR1 SGHAT, CDR2 FQNNGV. V dropped 4 bases and J dropped 3; count of bases not matched to a gene: 3. This CDR3 has 15 amino acids. The CDR3 reads CASSSRTSGGYEQYF. As DNA, the CDR3 is TGTGCCAGCAGCTCACGGACTAGCGGGGGCTACGAGCAGTACTTC.

This clone has only a few counts. This chain links TRBV10-3 with TRBJ1-2; a weak D match, TRBD1 (5 bases). Germline V gene sequence: CDR1 ENHRY, CDR2 SYGVKD. The CDR3 spans 14 residues. V dropped 0 bases and J dropped 4 bases, with 9 bases sitting between them. The CDR3 bases are TGTGCCATCAGTGAGTCAAGCCAGGGCTATGGCTACACCTTC. Its translation: CAISESSQGYGYTF.

The chain couples TRBV3-1 (or the pseudogene TRBV3-2) to TRBJ2-7; 9 bases are shared with TRBD2. The V gene's germline CDR1 is LGHDT and CDR2 YNNKEL (reference sequence). After removal of 4 bases from V and 6 bases from J, the junction contained 7 bases not matched to a gene. This CDR3 is 14 amino acids long. The CDR3: CASSRGLASGEQYF. The DNA for the CDR3 is TGTGCCAGCAGCCGGGGACTAGCTTCGGGCGAGCAGTACTTC.

The sample holds one count of this clone. The chain recombines TRBV7-6 with TRBJ2-2, with 7 positions matching TRBD2. CDR1 is SGHVS and CDR2 is FNYEAQ in the germline V gene. V dropped 5 bases and J dropped 0; count of bases not matched to a gene: 3. The CDR3 loop spans 15 amino acids. The CDR3 DNA reads TGTGCCAGCAGCACACTAGCGCCGAACACCGGGGAGCTGTTTTTT. Its translation: CASSTLAPNTGELFF.

In its sample, this clone was seen a few times. The chain carries TRBV9 and TRBJ1-1; TRBD1 matches 7 bases. The CDR3 contains 16 residues. Losses at the gene ends were 1 base for V and 4 bases for J; bases not matched to a gene: 10. Germline assignment: CDR1 SGDLS and CDR2 YYNGEE. CDR3: CASSVTGDSYGTEAFF. The CDR3, as DNA: TGTGCCAGCAGCGTAACAGGGGACAGTTACGGCACTGAAGCTTTCTTT.

The V gene is TRBV19, the J gene TRBJ2-1; D perhaps matches TRBD2 (5 bases). Trimming shortened V by 1 base and J by 7 bases, and 14 bases separated the two germline ends. Germline values: CDR1 LNHDA, CDR2 SQIVND (reference sequence). This CDR3 is built from 15 residues. This chain's CDR3 is CASSIGGGVANEQFF. The CDR3 bases are TGTGCCAGTAGTATAGGAGGAGGAGTGGCTAATGAGCAGTTCTTC.

This rearrangement joins TRBV6-2 or TRBV6-3 to TRBJ1-1; D not resolved. V lost 0 bases to trimming and J lost 12 bases, with 20 bases between them. The V gene's germline CDR1 is MNHEY and CDR2 SVGEGT. The CDR3 covers 15 residues. CDR3 nucleotide sequence: TGTGCCAGCAGTTACTCCAGTCCTCCCAGTGTTCCGACTTTCTTT. As protein: CASSYSSPPSVPTFF.

The chain recombines TRBV28 with TRBJ1-2, with D possibly TRBD1 on 6 matching bases. Trimming took off 1 base at V and 8 bases at J, with 14 bases between the two ends. The CDR3 sequence is 14 residues long. Germline V lookup: CDR1 MDHEN, CDR2 SYDVKM. CDR3 sequence reads: CASSLSGVLFGYTF. CDR3 bases: TGTGCCAGCAGTTTATCAGGGGTTCTTTTCGGCTACACCTTC.

The chain joins TRBV28 to TRBJ1-5, with D unresolved. The CDR3 totals 16 residues. V dropped 6 bases and J dropped 0 bases, with 15 bases sitting between them. Germline lookup yields CDR1 MDHEN and CDR2 SYDVKM. CDR3 coding DNA: TGTGCCAGCAGCCCTGGGGAGGGTGGTAGCAATCAGCCCCAGCATTTT. Translated: CASSPGEGGSNQPQHF.

The V call is TRBV28, the J call TRBJ1-2, with a tentative D call TRBD1 (6 bases). CDR3 length: 15 residues. V gave up 6 bases and J gave up 7 bases, with 21 bases separating them. Germline V lookup: CDR1 MDHEN, CDR2 SYDVKM. The DNA for the CDR3 is TGTGCCAGCAGGTACCAAGGACAGCCCGCTGGTGGCTACACCTTC. Protein: CASRYQGQPAGGYTF.

The rearrangement joins TRBV7-3 to TRBJ2-2; D might be TRBD2 (7 bases). Trimming took off 1 base at V and 6 bases at J, with 12 bases between the two ends. The germline gives CDR1 SGHTA, CDR2 FQGTGA. The CDR3 is 15 amino acids. The CDR3 spells CASSLRAGAAGELFF. DNA of the CDR3: TGTGCCAGCAGCTTAAGGGCGGGGGCCGCCGGGGAGCTGTTTTTT.

The chain couples TRBV27 to TRBJ1-5; 10 positions agree with TRBD1. V lost 5 bases, J lost 7 bases, and 5 bases stayed unmatched. CDR3 length: 14 residues. The germline V gene has CDR1 MNHEY and CDR2 SMNVEV (reference sequence). The CDR3 coding sequence is TGTGCCAGCAGTCCGACAGGGGGCGGGCAGCCCCAGCATTTT. Translation: CASSPTGGGQPQHF.

This clone was counted only a few times. The chain links TRBV4-2 to TRBJ2-7, with TRBD2 matching over 11 bases. CDR1 is LGHNA and CDR2 is YNFKEQ in the germline V gene. CDR3 length equals 14 residues. The V and J ends lost 9 bases and 4 bases, in that order; junction bases with no gene match: 8. The CDR3 reads CARSGTSGRYEQYF. For the CDR3, the DNA is TGTGCCAGATCCGGGACTAGCGGACGGTACGAGCAGTACTTC.

The chain employs TRBV7-8 and TRBJ2-7; D is possibly TRBD1 (8 bases). The CDR3 consists of 17 residues. Looked up from germline, CDR1 is SGHVS and CDR2 is FQNEAQ. With 5 bases removed from V and 3 bases from J, the gap between germline ends came to 23 bases. This CDR3 is CASSLDREAGEGYEQYF. The CDR3 bases are TGTGCCAGCAGCCTGGACAGGGAGGCGGGAGAGGGCTACGAGCAGTACTTC. The full variable domain, with the rest looked up from reference TRBV7-8 and TRBJ2-7, is GAGVSQSPRYKVAKRGQDVALRCDPISGHVSLFWYQQALGQGPEFLTYFQNEAQLDKSGLPSDRFFAERPEGSVSTLKIQRTQQEDSAVYLCASSLDREAGEGYEQYFGPGTRLTVT.

This clone has just a few counts. V is TRBV5-1 and J is TRBJ2-7; 10 nucleotides align to TRBD2. J was trimmed by 3 bases and V by 6 bases; bases with no gene match: 9. CDR3 length equals 15 residues. The germline CDR1 and CDR2 sequences are SGHRS and YFSETQ. The CDR3, as DNA: TGCGCCAGCAATCCGGTCTCTAGCGGGGGCTACGAGCAGTACTTC. Residues: CASNPVSSGGYEQYF.

A single count supports this clone. This chain uses TRBV6-6 with TRBJ1-4, with D unclear. The CDR3 sequence is 15 residues long. Germline V gene lookup returns CDR1 MNHNY and CDR2 SVGAGI (reference sequence). V was pared by 2 bases and J by 4 bases, with 11 bases between. The CDR3 DNA reads TGTGCCAGCAGTTACGGAGGGTCCAATAATGAAAAACTGTTTTTT. Its translation is CASSYGGSNNEKLFF.

The J gene is TRBJ2-1, the V gene TRBV5-1; 9 positions agree with TRBD2. V dropped 2 bases and J dropped 6; count of bases not matched to a gene: 12. The CDR3 length is 17 residues. From germline, CDR1 is SGHRS and CDR2 YFSETQ. The DNA of the CDR3 is TGCGCCAGCAGCTTAAGTCCTTTTAGCGGGAGTTCCAATGAGCAGTTCTTC. It translates to CASSLSPFSGSSNEQFF.

The chain recombines TRBV5-1 with TRBJ2-7; 8 positions match TRBD2. The J segment lost 6 bases and the V segment lost 4 bases, leaving 12 bases of the junction unmatched. The germline V gene has CDR1 SGHRS and CDR2 YFSETQ. The CDR3 spans 15 residues. The CDR3 protein is CASSPSPAGVGEQYF. DNA of the CDR3: TGCGCCAGCAGCCCGAGTCCAGCGGGGGTGGGCGAGCAGTACTTC.

The V call is TRBV5-1, the J call TRBJ1-1; 9 bases align to TRBD1. Unmatched junction bases numbered 9, after V lost 3 bases and J lost 0 bases. Germline loops: CDR1 SGHRS, CDR2 YFSETQ. CDR3 length: 17 residues. CDR3 sequence: CASSSPETGGVNTEAFF. The CDR3 DNA reads as TGCGCCAGCAGCTCCCCCGAGACAGGGGGAGTGAACACTGAAGCTTTCTTT.

This chain joins TRBV29-1 and TRBJ1-2; the match to TRBD1 covers 8 bases. This CDR3 has 18 residues. Unmatched junction bases numbered 20, after V lost 0 bases and J lost 8 bases. The germline gives CDR1 SQVTM, CDR2 ANQGSEA. CDR3 amino acids: CSVEDPSETHRGGRGYTF. DNA for the CDR3: TGCAGCGTTGAAGATCCTTCCGAAACCCACAGGGGGGGGCGAGGCTACACCTTC.

The chain employs TRBV7-2 and TRBJ2-7; 7 bases fit TRBD2. Germline-derived CDR1 and CDR2 are SGHTA and FQGNSA. The junction had 7 bases not matched to a gene; V was cut back by 5 bases and J by 0 bases. The CDR3 extends over 15 amino acids. CDR3: CASSESGVSSYEQYF. CDR3 nucleotides: TGTGCCAGCAGCGAGAGCGGGGTCAGCTCCTACGAGCAGTACTTC. Complete variable domain (other parts from reference TRBV7-2 and TRBJ2-7): GAGVSQSPSNKVTEKGKDVELRCDPISGHTALYWYRQSLGQGLEFLIYFQGNSAPDKSGLPSDRFSAERTGGSVSTLTIQRTQQEDSAVYLCASSESGVSSYEQYFGPGTRLTVT.

This clone occurred once. The rearrangement uses TRBV20-1 and TRBJ2-7; the D is unclear. The CDR3 spans 10 residues. Trimming cost V 2 bases and J 6 bases, with 5 bases left between them. The germline CDR1 and CDR2 sequences are DFQATT and SNEGSKA (reference sequence). Here the CDR3 reads CSARLVEQYF. The CDR3, as DNA: TGCAGTGCTAGACTAGTCGAGCAGTACTTC.